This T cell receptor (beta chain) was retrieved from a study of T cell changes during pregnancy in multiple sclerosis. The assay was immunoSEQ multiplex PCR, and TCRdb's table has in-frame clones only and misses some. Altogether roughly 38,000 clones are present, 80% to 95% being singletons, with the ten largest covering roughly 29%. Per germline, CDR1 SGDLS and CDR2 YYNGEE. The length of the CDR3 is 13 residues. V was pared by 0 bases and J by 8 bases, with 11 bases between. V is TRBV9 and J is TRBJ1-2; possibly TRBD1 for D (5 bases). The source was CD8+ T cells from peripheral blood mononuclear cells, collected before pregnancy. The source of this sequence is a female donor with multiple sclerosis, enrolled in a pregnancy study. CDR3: CASSVGDLRGYTF. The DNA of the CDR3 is TGTGCCAGCAGCGTAGGGGACTTGAGGGGCTACACCTTC.